Reported below is one TCR beta chain. The sample comes from a study of blood T cell repertoires in COVID-19. Study overall: Acute and convalescent COVID-19 samples came from the United States, Italy and Spain. In each case, the material was cDNA or gDNA derived from T cells, B-cell-depleted T cells, or PBMCs.

Only in-frame clones appear in the TCRdb table, and some are missing; sequencing was by immunoSEQ multiplex PCR. The sample contains about 240,000 clones, approximately 86% of which appear only once. This CDR3 comprises 15 residues. V lost 5 bases to trimming and J lost 4 bases; unmatched junction nucleotides: 8. Germline CDR1 and CDR2: MNHEY and SVGEGT. This chain uses TRBV6-2 or TRBV6-3 with TRBJ2-7, with 10 nucleotides matching TRBD1. Sequencing was carried out using peripheral blood. This clonotype originated in a woman between 65 and 79 years old with active or convalescent COVID-19. DNA of the CDR3: TGTGCCAGCAGTGTCCCGGGACAGGGGTATTACGAGCAGTACTTC. It codes for CASSVPGQGYYEQYF.